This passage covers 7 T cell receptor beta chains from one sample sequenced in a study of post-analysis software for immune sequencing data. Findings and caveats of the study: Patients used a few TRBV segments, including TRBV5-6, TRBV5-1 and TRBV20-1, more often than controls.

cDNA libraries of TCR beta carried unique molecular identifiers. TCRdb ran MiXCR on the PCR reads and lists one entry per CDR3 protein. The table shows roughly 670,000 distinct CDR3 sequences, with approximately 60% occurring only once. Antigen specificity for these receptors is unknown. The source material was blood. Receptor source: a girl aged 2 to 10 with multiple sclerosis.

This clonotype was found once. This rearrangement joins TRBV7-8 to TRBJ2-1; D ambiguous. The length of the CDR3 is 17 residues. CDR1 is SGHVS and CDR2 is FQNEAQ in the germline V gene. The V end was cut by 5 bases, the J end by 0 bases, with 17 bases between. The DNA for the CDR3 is TGTGCCAGCAGCCTTCAAAATGGGGTGAGCTCCTACAATGAGCAGTTCTTC. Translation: CASSLQNGVSSYNEQFF.

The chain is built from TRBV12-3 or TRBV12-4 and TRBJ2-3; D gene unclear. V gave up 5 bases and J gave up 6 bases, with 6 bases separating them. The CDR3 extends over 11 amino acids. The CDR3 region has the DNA TGTGCCAGCAGTATGGTGGATACGCAGTATTTT. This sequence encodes CASSMVDTQYF.

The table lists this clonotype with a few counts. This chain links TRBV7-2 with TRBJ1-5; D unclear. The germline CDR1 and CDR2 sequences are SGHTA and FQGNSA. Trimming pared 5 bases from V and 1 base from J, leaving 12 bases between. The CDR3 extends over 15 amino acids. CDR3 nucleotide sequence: TGTGCCAGCAGCCGGAGTGGAGGGAGCAATCAGCCCCAGCATTTT. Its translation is CASSRSGGSNQPQHF.

The CDR3 reads CATSRDPREQYF. CDR3 coding DNA: TGTGCCACCAGCAGAGATCCGCGAGAGCAGTACTTC. This sequence joins TRBV15 and TRBJ2-5; the D is unclear. Trimming took 0 bases from V and 11 from J, leaving 10 bases between them. The CDR3 consists of 12 residues. CDR1 and CDR2 from the germline V gene are LNHNV and YYDKDF (reference sequence). The full variable domain, its missing parts supplied by reference TRBV15 and TRBJ2-5, is DAMVIQNPRYQVTQFGKPVTLSCSQTLNHNVMYWYQQKSSQAPKLLFHYYDKDFNNEADTPDNFQSRRPNTSFCFLDIRSPGLGDTAMYLCATSRDPREQYFGPGTRLLVL.

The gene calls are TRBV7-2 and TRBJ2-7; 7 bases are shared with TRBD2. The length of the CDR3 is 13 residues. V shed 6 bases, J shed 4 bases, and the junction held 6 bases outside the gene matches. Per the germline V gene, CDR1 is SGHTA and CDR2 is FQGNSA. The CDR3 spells CASRIGGMYEQYF. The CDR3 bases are TGTGCCAGCAGGATCGGGGGGATGTACGAGCAGTACTTC.

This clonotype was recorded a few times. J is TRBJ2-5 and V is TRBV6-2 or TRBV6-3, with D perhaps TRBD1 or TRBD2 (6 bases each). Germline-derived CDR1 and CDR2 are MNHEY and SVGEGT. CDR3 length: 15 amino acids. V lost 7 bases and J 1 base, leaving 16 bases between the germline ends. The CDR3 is CASKNGSGAQETQYF. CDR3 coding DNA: TGTGCCAGCAAAAACGGGTCGGGGGCCCAAGAGACCCAGTACTTC.

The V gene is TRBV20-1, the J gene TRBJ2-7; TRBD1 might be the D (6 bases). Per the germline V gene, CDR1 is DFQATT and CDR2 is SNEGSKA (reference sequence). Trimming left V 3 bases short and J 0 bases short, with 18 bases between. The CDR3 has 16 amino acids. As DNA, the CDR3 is TGCAGTGCTAGTGCGCCTGGACAGAGGGGCTCCTACGAGCAGTACTTC. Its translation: CSASAPGQRGSYEQYF.